The 3 T cell receptor beta chains in this list originate from one sample, sequenced in a study of T cells in Graves' hyperthyroidism and ophthalmopathy. Amplified regions were TCR beta CDR3 sequences from RNA transcripts. Initially, a first-round RT-PCR of the TCR CDR3 employed the HTBI primer set. Via MiXCR, TCRdb re-called the multiplex PCR reads, giving one row per CDR3 protein. The sample consists of approximately 400,000 distinct CDR3 sequences, 20% to 25% of them appearing once. Sequencing input: blood. The receptors here all came from a man between 45 and 60 years old with Graves' hyperthyroidism.

There are many counts of this clonotype. The genes are TRBV5-1 and TRBJ2-3; D is undetermined. Trimming removed 0 bases from V and 4 bases from J, with 12 bases in between. The CDR3 is made up of 15 amino acids. Germline CDR1 reads SGHRS; CDR2 reads YFSETQ. The CDR3 reads CASSLVAANSDTQYF. CDR3 bases: TGCGCCAGCAGCTTGGTGGCAGCGAACTCAGATACGCAGTATTTT.

The rearrangement joins TRBV7-9 to TRBJ2-7, with D possibly TRBD2 on 6 matching bases. With 5 bases removed from V and 2 bases from J, the gap between germline ends came to 16 bases. The germline V gene has CDR1 SEHNR and CDR2 FQNEAQ (reference sequence). The CDR3 is made up of 15 amino acids. This CDR3 reads CASSPDWASAYEQYF. CDR3 sequence (DNA): TGTGCCAGCAGCCCGGACTGGGCTAGCGCCTACGAGCAGTACTTC. The full variable domain, completed using reference TRBV7-9 and TRBJ2-7, is DTGVSQNPRHKITKRGQNVTFRCDPISEHNRLYWYRQTLGQGPEFLTYFQNEAQLEKSRLLSDRFSAERPKGSFSTLEIQRTEQGDSAMYLCASSPDWASAYEQYFGPGTRLTVT.

The V gene is TRBV10-3, the J gene TRBJ2-5; the match to TRBD2 covers 11 bases. Germline CDR1 reads ENHRY; CDR2 reads SYGVKD. V was pared by 2 bases and J by 2 bases, with 16 bases of the junction left unmatched. The CDR3 is 20 amino acids. CDR3 protein: CAISEKRGNLAGGPQETQYF. CDR3 DNA: TGTGCCATCAGTGAGAAGAGGGGGAATCTAGCGGGAGGTCCGCAAGAGACCCAGTACTTC.